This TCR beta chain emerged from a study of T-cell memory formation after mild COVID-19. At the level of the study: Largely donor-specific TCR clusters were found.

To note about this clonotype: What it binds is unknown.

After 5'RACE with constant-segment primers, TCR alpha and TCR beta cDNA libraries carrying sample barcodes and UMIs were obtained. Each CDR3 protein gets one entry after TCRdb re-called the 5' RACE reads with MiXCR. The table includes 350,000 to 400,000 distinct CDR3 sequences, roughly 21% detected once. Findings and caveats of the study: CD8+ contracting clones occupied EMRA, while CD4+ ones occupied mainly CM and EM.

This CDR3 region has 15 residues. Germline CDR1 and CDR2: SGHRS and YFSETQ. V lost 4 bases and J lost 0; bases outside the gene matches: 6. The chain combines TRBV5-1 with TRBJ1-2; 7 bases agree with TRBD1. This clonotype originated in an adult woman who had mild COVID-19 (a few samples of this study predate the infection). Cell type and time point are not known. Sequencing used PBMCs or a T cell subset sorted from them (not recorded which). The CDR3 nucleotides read TGCGCCAGCAGCGAGGGACAGCCCCCTAACTATGGCTACACCTTC. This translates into CASSEGQPPNYGYTF.